This TCR beta chain was sequenced during a study of beta chain features in type 1 diabetes (dated by TCRdb to the late 2010s). Notes on the research overall: Patients and healthy donors did not differ in mean age, gender distribution, total cell number or subset yield. A total of 107,917,701 sorted cells were examined across all samples, and the number of cells per subset was strongly correlated with RNA yield. The study compared the TCRB repertoires of sorted circulating CD4+ T cell subsets in recently diagnosed type 1 diabetes patients with those in matched healthy donors. Regulatory and stem cell-like memory subsets were obtained from only 8 patients and roughly 8 healthy donors, while naive and central memory subsets were obtained from all 30 or so donors.

The entire amount of isolated RNA was reverse transcribed using the High Capacity cDNA Reverse Transcription Kit, so the sequenced TCRB transcripts were expressed ones. Deep immunoSEQ sequencing was performed on naive, central memory and regulatory T cell samples, with an average of roughly 3.6 million total reads per sample. After sorted cells were lysed in RLT buffer, RNA was extracted with DNase-treated RNeasy Micro or Mini kits, with the choice depending on cell number. To prevent cross-contamination, each cell subset was processed individually, whereas patient and healthy donor samples were processed jointly. The immunoSEQ multiplex PCR was used to amplify TCRB sequences from cDNA, yielding 87-bp fragments that span the CDR3 region. Sequencing of the amplicons was performed on the Illumina HiSeq platform. The authors processed their data as follows. Synthetic template baselines were used to correct PCR bias computationally, reads within Hamming distance 2 were collapsed together, and singletons that could not be merged were discarded. By aligning reads against IMGT, V, D and J genes, CDR3 length, and insertions or deletions at six rearrangement sites were assigned. Within each subset, clonotype counts were normalized to sorted cell number, and only after that were true diversity and Gini coefficients computed with the tcR R package. The overlap coefficient, calculated on TCRB nucleotide sequences, was used to quantify repertoire sharing. Out-of-frame TCRB sequences from naive cells were analyzed as a proxy for the pre-selection repertoire. Held by TCRdb, this immuneACCESS table contains in-frame sequences only and omits some clones. Under half of the omission traces to an unresolved V gene where checked; the cause of the rest is unknown. D and trimming were read from the DNA, whereas the V and J calls and clone size are those reported in that table. The sample records approximately 250,000 clones, around 15% of which are singletons. 0.085% of the sample comes from the top ten.

Points the paper makes about the study in general: Shorter templates might be favored by PCR, yet because patient and control samples were amplified and corrected together, any such skew would affect both groups equally. Fewer insertions and more nucleotide deletions at VDJ recombination sites were observed in patients with type 1 diabetes, implying thymic rearrangement abnormalities. Because cDNA rather than genomic DNA was sequenced, highly expressing activated cells could have been over-represented, although no difference in activation and CD3 levels was found between groups. Type 1 diabetes patients showed a moderate but significant shortening of TCRB CDR3 length in all four CD4+ subsets. HLA sub-analyses involved small numbers of individuals, so any influence of HLA type on TCRB rearrangement remained unresolved. The naive, central memory and regulatory TCRB repertoires appeared to resemble one another more closely among patients than among healthy donors.

Each donor gave one peripheral blood draw, averaging around 0.11 L, which was collected into heparinised tubes. A BD FACSAria II was used to sort naive, central memory, regulatory and stem cell-like memory CD4+ T cells with a panel that included CD45RO, CCR7, CD25, CD127, CD95 and CD27. Purity was above 95% for every sorted population. PBMCs were isolated right away by Lymphoprep density gradient centrifugation and were stained directly, without culture. So that batch effects would be minimized, each experiment stained and sorted samples in pairs, pairing one healthy donor with one patient. The germline V gene sets CDR1 to SGHTA and CDR2 to FQGNSA. The CDR3 has 14 amino acids, counting the end cysteine and phenylalanine. The read is trimmed to its CDR3 DNA, 42 bases read in frame from base 1. V drops 1 base and J drops 9 bases, leaving 13 bases in between. As concerns this clone: This receptor's antigen is unknown. One base away there is no much larger clone; base qualities are not given.

Recombination linked TRBV7-2 to TRBJ2-1, and the D gene may be TRBD1, 6 bases matching. The TCR originated in a man aged 25-45 years with type 1 diabetes. The sample comprised naive CD4+ T cells from blood. Read against the paper, the sample's cell subset or site label means: true naive CD4+ T cells. The CDR3 here reads CASSLGDMAGEQFF. The sequence in DNA is TGTGCCAGCAGCTTAGGGGACATGGCCGGTGAGCAGTTCTTC.